This paragraph reports one T cell receptor (beta chain). CDR1 KGHDR and CDR2 SFDVKD come from the germline V gene. The CDR3 has 16 amino acids. V gave up 1 base and J gave up 5 bases; unmatched junction bases: 4. In the authors' methods: Reference gene primer amplification gave nucleated cell count estimates. The protocol was immunoSEQ multiplex PCR, while the TCRdb copy is restricted to in-frame clones and leaves out a portion. V and J calls and clone size are those listed in that table; D and trimming were worked out from the DNA. The sample shows around 50,000 clones, more than 75% of them seen only once. The sample belongs to a study of blood T cell repertoires in COVID-19. Study overall: Sites in the United States, Italy and Spain provided acute and convalescent COVID-19 samples. Sources were T cells, B-cell-depleted T cells, or PBMCs; the material itself was cDNA or gDNA.

This chain joins TRBV24-1 and TRBJ2-5; 12 bases map to TRBD1. What was sequenced was peripheral blood. This TCR derives from a middle-aged man with active COVID-19. The CDR3 loop reads CATSDFGTGGMETQYF. Here the CDR3 DNA reads TGTGCCACCAGTGATTTCGGGACAGGGGGCATGGAGACCCAGTACTTC.